The 22 T cell receptor beta chains presented below share a single source sample, sequenced in a study of blood T cell repertoires in COVID-19. Sequencing was performed with immunoSEQ multiplex PCR; in TCRdb, only in-frame clones are kept and a portion is missing. The sample records about 160,000 clones, around 82% being singletons. Sequencing was carried out using peripheral blood. The source of these receptors is a woman aged 40 to 50 with COVID-19, enrolled during active disease.

The chain links TRBV6-5 to TRBJ2-3; D is perhaps TRBD1 (5 bases). Germline CDR1 is MNHEY and CDR2 is SVGAGI. This CDR3 has 14 amino acids. Trimming left V 2 bases short and J 2 bases short, with 8 bases between. DNA of the CDR3: TGTGCCAGCAGTTACAAACAGGACACAGATACGCAGTATTTT. Translating gives CASSYKQDTDTQYF.

Here the CDR3 reads CASSPRQGRAGELFF. The CDR3 DNA reads as TGTGCCAGCAGCCCGCGACAGGGAAGGGCCGGGGAGCTGTTTTTT. This rearrangement joins TRBV9 to TRBJ2-2, with 7 nucleotides matching TRBD1. CDR1 and CDR2 from the germline V gene are SGDLS and YYNGEE. Trimming removed 4 bases from V and 6 bases from J; junction bases left unmatched: 9. The CDR3 loop spans 15 amino acids.

The chain joins TRBV9 to TRBJ2-1, with a possible D match to TRBD2 (5 bases). CDR3 length: 15 residues. CDR1 SGDLS and CDR2 YYNGEE come from the germline V gene. The V gene lost 0 bases and the J gene lost 2 bases, with 9 bases spanning the gap. The CDR3 DNA reads as TGTGCCAGCAGCGTAGAAGGGAGCCCCTACAATGAGCAGTTCTTC. Protein: CASSVEGSPYNEQFF.

The V and J genes are TRBV10-1 and TRBJ1-1; D gene uncertain. The germline V gene has CDR1 WNHNN and CDR2 SYGVQD (reference sequence). Trimming left V 0 bases short and J 1 base short, with 6 bases between. CDR3 length: 14 residues. CDR3 region: CASSESLRNTEAFF. The CDR3 nucleotides are TGCGCCAGCAGTGAGTCGCTTAGGAACACTGAAGCTTTCTTT.

The chain recombines TRBV7-6 with TRBJ2-1; D unresolved. The CDR3 length is 12 residues. CDR1 is SGHVS and CDR2 is FNYEAQ in the germline V gene. V lost 5 bases and J lost 4, with 6 bases in between. The CDR3 region has the DNA TGTGCCAGCAGCCCAGTGTACAATGAGCAGTTCTTC. This gives the protein CASSPVYNEQFF.

The chain has TRBV6-6 and TRBJ2-1; 8 nucleotides line up with TRBD2. The CDR3 consists of 14 residues. The germline gives CDR1 MNHNY, CDR2 SVGAGI (reference sequence). J gave up 6 bases and V 2 bases, and 3 bases lay outside the gene matches. The CDR3 region is CASSYGGGSNEQFF. In DNA form, the CDR3 reads TGTGCCAGCAGTTACGGCGGGGGGAGCAATGAGCAGTTCTTC.

The chain recombines TRBV28 with TRBJ1-2; 8 bases fit TRBD1. The CDR3 is 13 residues long. V was pared by 5 bases and J by 8 bases, with 7 bases of the junction left unmatched. Germline CDR1 reads MDHEN; CDR2 reads SYDVKM. CDR3 sequence (DNA): TGTGCCAGCAGTAAATGGACAGGGAAAGGCTACACCTTC. As protein: CASSKWTGKGYTF.

This chain connects TRBV6-5 to TRBJ2-7; TRBD1 matches 8 bases. CDR1 MNHEY and CDR2 SVGAGI come from the germline V gene. The CDR3 is made up of 13 amino acids. The junction had 4 bases not matched to a gene; V was cut back by 6 bases and J by 3 bases. The CDR3 sequence is CASRYGQGYEQYF. The CDR3 DNA reads as TGTGCCAGCAGATACGGACAGGGCTACGAGCAGTACTTC.

The rearrangement links TRBV11-2 to TRBJ1-1; D might be TRBD1 (6 bases). The germline V and J ends were trimmed by 5 bases and 6 bases, with 16 bases remaining between them. This CDR3 spans 14 amino acids. Germline assignment: CDR1 SGHAT and CDR2 FQNNGV. This CDR3 reads CASSEPGDGAEAFF. CDR3 in DNA: TGTGCCAGCAGCGAACCAGGGGACGGTGCTGAAGCTTTCTTT.

The chain is built from TRBV11-2 and TRBJ2-6; the match to TRBD1 covers 8 bases. CDR3 length: 19 residues. Germline V gene lookup returns CDR1 SGHAT and CDR2 FQNNGV. The trim removed 1 base at V and 2 bases at J, leaving 10 bases unmatched. The CDR3 sequence is CASSLVVGRGRTGANVLTF. CDR3 DNA sequence: TGTGCCAGCAGCTTAGTAGTTGGCAGGGGGCGGACTGGGGCCAACGTCCTGACTTTC.

The J gene is TRBJ2-2, the V gene TRBV28, with unresolved D. The germline V gene encodes CDR1 MDHEN and CDR2 SYDVKM. The CDR3 covers 16 residues. Trimming removed 7 bases at V and 0 bases at J, with 15 bases between. The CDR3 nucleotides read TGTGCCAGCATCCCCTCCAGCGCAACGAACACCGGGGAGCTGTTTTTT. This translates into CASIPSSATNTGELFF. Using reference TRBV28 and TRBJ2-2 for the parts outside the CDR3, the full variable domain is DVKVTQSSRYLVKRTGEKVFLECVQDMDHENMFWYRQDPGLGLRLIYFSYDVKMKEKGDIPEGYSVSREKKERFSLILESASTNQTSMYLCASIPSSATNTGELFFGEGSRLTVL.

V usage is TRBV3-1 (or the pseudogene TRBV3-2) and J usage is TRBJ1-2; 8 bases align to TRBD1. Germline V CDR1 and CDR2: LGHDT, YNNKEL (reference sequence). This CDR3 has 13 amino acids. J was trimmed by 5 bases and V by 4 bases; bases with no gene match: 3. CDR3 amino acids: CASSRTGGYGYTF. CDR3 in DNA: TGTGCCAGCAGCCGTACAGGGGGATATGGCTACACCTTC.

The CDR3 DNA sequence: TGTGCCAGCAGTGACTGGGACAGACTGAATGGCTACACCTTC. Translating gives CASSDWDRLNGYTF. The chain carries TRBV2 and TRBJ1-2, with 7 positions matching TRBD1. V lost 3 bases to trimming and J lost 6 bases; unmatched junction nucleotides: 7. CDR1 and CDR2 from the germline V gene are SNHLY and FYNNEI. The length of the CDR3 is 14 residues.

CDR3 DNA: TGTGCCAGCAGCGTTCGGGTAGGACTAGCGGGAGGAGATACGCAGTATTTT. Its translation is CASSVRVGLAGGDTQYF. This rearrangement joins TRBV5-4 to TRBJ2-3; 14 bases align to TRBD2. CDR1 is SGHNT and CDR2 is YYREEE in the germline V gene (reference sequence). The length of the CDR3 is 17 residues. The ends lost 4 bases at V and 5 bases at J; junction bases unmatched: 9. The variable domain in full, completed from reference TRBV5-4 and TRBJ2-3, reads ETGVTQSPTHLIKTRGQQVTLRCSSQSGHNTVSWYQQALGQGPQFIFQYYREEENGRGNFPPRFSGLQFPNYSSELNVNALELDDSALYLCASSVRVGLAGGDTQYFGPGTRLTVL.

The sample holds a few counts of this clone. The V call is TRBV7-9, the J call TRBJ1-4, with TRBD1 identical over 8 bases. CDR3 size: 16 residues. J lost 2 bases, V lost 2 bases, and 4 bases had no gene match. CDR1 SEHNR and CDR2 FQNEAQ come from the germline V gene (reference sequence). The CDR3 sequence is CASSLLGQGTNEKLFF. The CDR3, as DNA: TGTGCCAGCAGCTTACTCGGACAGGGTACTAATGAAAAACTGTTTTTT. Supplemented by reference TRBV7-9 and TRBJ1-4, the full variable domain reads DTGVSQNPRHKITKRGQNVTFRCDPISEHNRLYWYRQTLGQGPEFLTYFQNEAQLEKSRLLSDRFSAERPKGSFSTLEIQRTEQGDSAMYLCASSLLGQGTNEKLFFGSGTQLSVL.

The CDR3 DNA follows: TGTGCTAGTGGACAAGGGGGCGATGGTACGCAGTATTTT. Residues: CASGQGGDGTQYF. The chain couples TRBV12-5 to TRBJ2-3; 7 bases line up with TRBD1. The germline gives CDR1 LGHNT, CDR2 FRNRAP. J gave up 8 bases and V 6 bases, and 8 bases lay outside the gene matches. There are 13 residues in the CDR3.

Only one count was recorded for this clone. The CDR3 sequence: CASSLTSDTDTQYF. The DNA of the CDR3 is TGTGCCAGCAGCTTAACTAGCGACACAGATACGCAGTATTTT. The chain links TRBV7-9 to TRBJ2-3; TRBD2 matches at 7 bases. The V gene end was trimmed by 2 bases and the J gene end by 2 bases; junction bases not matched to a gene: 1. CDR1 is SEHNR and CDR2 is FQNEAQ in the germline V gene (reference sequence). The CDR3 is 14 amino acids.

V gene TRBV29-1 combines with J gene TRBJ2-3, with D uncertain. Looked up from germline, CDR1 is SQVTM and CDR2 is ANQGSEA. V lost 4 bases to trimming and J lost 3 bases, with 14 bases between them. The CDR3 is 14 amino acids. CDR3 DNA: TGCAGCGTTGGCGGCATGGCTAGGACAGATACGCAGTATTTT. Protein: CSVGGMARTDTQYF.

V usage is TRBV7-8 and J usage is TRBJ2-5; no definite D call. The CDR3 runs 12 residues. Germline V CDR1 and CDR2: SGHVS, FQNEAQ. V was trimmed by 3 bases and J by 5 bases, leaving 7 bases between them. The CDR3 region is CASSFNRETQYF. CDR3 nucleotide sequence: TGTGCCAGCAGCTTCAATCGGGAGACCCAGTACTTC.

The chain joins TRBV2 to TRBJ2-6; 8 bases match TRBD1. Per the germline V gene, CDR1 is SNHLY and CDR2 is FYNNEI. The ends lost 6 bases at V and 3 bases at J; junction bases unmatched: 13. The length of the CDR3 is 18 residues. CDR3 coding DNA: TGTGCCAGCAGGGGACATATTTCGACAGGGGATGGGGCCAACGTCCTGACTTTC. Translated, it gives CASRGHISTGDGANVLTF.

The rearrangement uses TRBV28 and TRBJ1-5; 10 nucleotides agree with TRBD1. Germline V gene sequence: CDR1 MDHEN, CDR2 SYDVKM. The CDR3 covers 14 residues. Trimming cost V 8 bases and J 6 bases; bases outside gene matches: 7. The CDR3, as DNA: TGTGCCAGCTTATTGGGGACAGGGGTTCAGCCCCAGCATTTT. This gives the protein CASLLGTGVQPQHF.

The chain couples TRBV28 to TRBJ2-1; no definite D call. This CDR3 has 13 residues. Germline V lookup: CDR1 MDHEN, CDR2 SYDVKM. Trimming pared 5 bases from V and 6 bases from J, leaving 11 bases between. The CDR3 DNA sequence: TGTGCCAGCAGTACAACACCATCCAATGAGCAGTTCTTC. This sequence encodes CASSTTPSNEQFF. Based on the CDR3 plus reference TRBV28 and TRBJ2-1, the full variable domain is DVKVTQSSRYLVKRTGEKVFLECVQDMDHENMFWYRQDPGLGLRLIYFSYDVKMKEKGDIPEGYSVSREKKERFSLILESASTNQTSMYLCASSTTPSNEQFFGPGTRLTVL.